Sequencing of this T cell receptor beta chain was carried out in a study of molecular identifiers for immune sequencing clone quantification. This clonotype was detected only a few times. Its matching antigen is unknown. Study outcomes and limitations: Naive cells had under 1% of molecules in clones above 20 RNA copies, effectors over 99%.

The length of the CDR3 is 16 residues. Trimming removed 4 bases from V and 7 bases from J, with 22 bases in between. Germline-derived CDR1 and CDR2 are SGHVS and FNYEAQ. TCRdb redid the calling of the PCR reads with MiXCR, one entry per CDR3 protein. The sample has around 460,000 distinct CDR3 sequences, about 26% seen once. Naive CD8 sequencing libraries were generated from approximately 20,000 to 1,000,000 sorted cells, with 10%, 30% or 50% RNA as input. As CD8+CD4-CCR7+CD45RA+ cells, naive CD8 T cells were sorted. The genes are TRBV7-6 and TRBJ2-5, with D possibly being TRBD1 or TRBD2 (5 bases each). The sequence came from a human donor in good health. Some libraries in this study had Jurkat cell RNA spiked in. Material for sequencing was naive CD8+ T cells from blood, with Jurkat cell RNA spiked in. Specified subset: FACS-sorted CD8+CD4-CCR7+CD45RA+ naive T cells. The CDR3 loop reads CASSSPNRDPRGTQYF. CDR3 nucleotides: TGTGCCAGCAGCTCCCCTAACCGGGACCCTCGTGGGACCCAGTACTTC.